This T cell receptor (beta chain) was captured in a study of control samples from healthy donors and cancer patients. TCRdb's copy holds only in-frame clones and misses some; the assay was immunoSEQ multiplex PCR. The sample holds tens of thousands of clones, 75% to 90% seen once. Source material: PBMCs. This clonotype originated in a woman between 45 and 65 years old with lung cancer.

The CDR3 DNA reads as TGCGCCAGCAGCCCCGGGGGAGCAGGGACGATCTACAATGAGCAGTTCTTC. It codes for CASSPGGAGTIYNEQFF. The J gene is TRBJ2-1, the V gene TRBV5-1; D may be TRBD2 (6 bases). V shed 4 bases and J shed 3 bases, with 20 bases lying between them. Germline V lookup: CDR1 SGHRS, CDR2 YFSETQ. There are 17 residues in the CDR3.